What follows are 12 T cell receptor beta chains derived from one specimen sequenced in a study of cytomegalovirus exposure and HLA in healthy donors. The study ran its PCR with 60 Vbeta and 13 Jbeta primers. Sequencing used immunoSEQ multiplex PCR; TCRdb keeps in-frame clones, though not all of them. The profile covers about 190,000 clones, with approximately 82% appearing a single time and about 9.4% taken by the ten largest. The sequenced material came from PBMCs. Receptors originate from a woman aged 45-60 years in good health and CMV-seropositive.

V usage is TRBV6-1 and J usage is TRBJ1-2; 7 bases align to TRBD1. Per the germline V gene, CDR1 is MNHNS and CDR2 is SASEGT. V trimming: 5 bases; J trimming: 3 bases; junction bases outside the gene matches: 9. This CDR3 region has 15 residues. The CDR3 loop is CASSSPRTGHYGYTF. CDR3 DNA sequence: TGTGCCAGCAGTAGTCCTAGGACAGGCCACTATGGCTACACCTTC.

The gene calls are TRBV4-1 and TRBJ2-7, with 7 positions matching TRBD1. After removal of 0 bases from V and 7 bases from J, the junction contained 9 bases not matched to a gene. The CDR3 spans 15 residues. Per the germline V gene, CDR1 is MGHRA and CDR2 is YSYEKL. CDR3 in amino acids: CASSQDYTGVWEQYF. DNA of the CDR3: TGCGCCAGCAGCCAAGACTACACAGGGGTCTGGGAGCAGTACTTC.

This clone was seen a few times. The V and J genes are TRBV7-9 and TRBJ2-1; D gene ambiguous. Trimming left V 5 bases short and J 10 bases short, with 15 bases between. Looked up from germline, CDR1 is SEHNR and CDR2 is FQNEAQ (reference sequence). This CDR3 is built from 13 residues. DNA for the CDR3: TGTGCCAGCAGCCCCCCTTACGATGAGGAGCAGTTCTTC. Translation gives CASSPPYDEEQFF.

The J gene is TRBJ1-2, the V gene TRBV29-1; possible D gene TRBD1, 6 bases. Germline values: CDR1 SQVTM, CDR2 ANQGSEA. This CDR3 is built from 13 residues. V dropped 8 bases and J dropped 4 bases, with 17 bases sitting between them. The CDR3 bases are TGCAGCTCTGAGCCTGGGACACCCTATGGCTACACCTTC. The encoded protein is CSSEPGTPYGYTF. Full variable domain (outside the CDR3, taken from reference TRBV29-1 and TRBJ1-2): SAVISQKPSRDICQRGTSLTIQCQVDSQVTMMFWYRQQPGQSLTLIATANQGSEATYESGFVIDKFPISRPNLTFSTLTVSNMSPEDSSIYLCSSEPGTPYGYTFGSGTRLTVV.

The CDR3 loop is CASSPDTSPGYTGELFF. CDR3 nucleotide sequence: TGTGCCAGCAGCCCTGACACCTCTCCTGGGTACACCGGGGAGCTGTTTTTT. The chain has TRBV5-6 and TRBJ2-2; D remains unclear. The CDR3 runs 17 residues. V was clipped by 4 bases and J by 3 bases, with 19 bases between them. Germline V CDR1 and CDR2: SGHDT, YYEEEE.

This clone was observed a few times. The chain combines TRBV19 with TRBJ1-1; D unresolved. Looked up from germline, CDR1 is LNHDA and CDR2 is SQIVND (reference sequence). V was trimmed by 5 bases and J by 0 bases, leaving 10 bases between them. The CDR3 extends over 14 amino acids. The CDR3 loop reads CASSASVVNTEAFF. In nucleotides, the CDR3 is TGTGCCAGTAGTGCCTCGGTAGTGAACACTGAAGCTTTCTTT.

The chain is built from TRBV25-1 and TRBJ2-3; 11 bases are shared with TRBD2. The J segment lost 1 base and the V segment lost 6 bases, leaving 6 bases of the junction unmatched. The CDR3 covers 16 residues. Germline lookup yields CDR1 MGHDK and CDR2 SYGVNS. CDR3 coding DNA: TGTGCCAGCAGCTTTTTTAGCGGGGGGGGCACAGATACGCAGTATTTT. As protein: CASSFFSGGGTDTQYF.

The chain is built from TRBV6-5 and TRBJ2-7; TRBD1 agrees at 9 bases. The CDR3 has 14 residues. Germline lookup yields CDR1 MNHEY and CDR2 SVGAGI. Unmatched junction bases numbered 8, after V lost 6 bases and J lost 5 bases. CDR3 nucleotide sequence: TGTGCCAGCAGGAAACAGGGGGCGAAACACGAGCAGTACTTC. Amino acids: CASRKQGAKHEQYF.

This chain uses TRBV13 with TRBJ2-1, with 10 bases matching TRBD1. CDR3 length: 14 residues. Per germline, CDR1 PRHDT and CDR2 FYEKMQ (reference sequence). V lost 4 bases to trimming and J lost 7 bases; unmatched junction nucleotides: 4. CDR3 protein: CASSWGTGVNEQFF. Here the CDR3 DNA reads TGTGCCAGCAGCTGGGGGACAGGGGTAAATGAGCAGTTCTTC.

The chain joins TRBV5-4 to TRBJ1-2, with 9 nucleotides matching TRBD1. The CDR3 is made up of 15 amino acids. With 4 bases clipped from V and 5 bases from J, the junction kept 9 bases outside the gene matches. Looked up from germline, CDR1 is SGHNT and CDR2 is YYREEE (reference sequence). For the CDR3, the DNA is TGTGCCAGCAGCCCCGAACAGGGGGCGAAGTATGGCTACACCTTC. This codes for CASSPEQGAKYGYTF. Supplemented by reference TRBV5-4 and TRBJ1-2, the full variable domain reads ETGVTQSPTHLIKTRGQQVTLRCSSQSGHNTVSWYQQALGQGPQFIFQYYREEENGRGNFPPRFSGLQFPNYSSELNVNALELDDSALYLCASSPEQGAKYGYTFGSGTRLTVV.

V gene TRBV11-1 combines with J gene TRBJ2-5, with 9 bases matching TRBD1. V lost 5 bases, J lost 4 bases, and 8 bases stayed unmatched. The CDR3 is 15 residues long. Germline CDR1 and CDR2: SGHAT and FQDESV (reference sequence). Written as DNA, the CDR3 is TGTGCCAGCAGCCCCCGGGACAGGGTTACAGAGACCCAGTACTTC. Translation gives CASSPRDRVTETQYF.

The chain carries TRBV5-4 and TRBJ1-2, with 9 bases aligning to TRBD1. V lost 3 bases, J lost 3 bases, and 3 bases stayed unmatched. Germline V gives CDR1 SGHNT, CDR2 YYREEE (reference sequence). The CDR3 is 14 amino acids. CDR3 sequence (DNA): TGTGCCAGCAGCTACAGGGGGCAGGACTATGGCTACACCTTC. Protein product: CASSYRGQDYGYTF.